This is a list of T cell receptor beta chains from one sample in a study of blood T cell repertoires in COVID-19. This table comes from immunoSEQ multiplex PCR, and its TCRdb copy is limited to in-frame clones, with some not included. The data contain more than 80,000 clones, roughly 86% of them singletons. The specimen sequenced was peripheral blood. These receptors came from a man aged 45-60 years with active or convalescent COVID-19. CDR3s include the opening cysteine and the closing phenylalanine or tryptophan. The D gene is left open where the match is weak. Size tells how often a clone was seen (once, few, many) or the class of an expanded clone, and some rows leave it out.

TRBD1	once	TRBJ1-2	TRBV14	CASSQANHRGPLNGYTF	TGTGCCAGCAGCCAAGCCAACCACAGGGGGCCTCTCAATGGCTACACCTTC
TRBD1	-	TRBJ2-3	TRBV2	CASSGSAGDRGSDTQYF	TGTGCCAGCAGCGGTTCAGCCGGGGACAGGGGCTCAGATACGCAGTATTTT
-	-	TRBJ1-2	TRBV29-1	CSVEDVAGIPYGYTF	TGCAGCGTTGAAGATGTCGCAGGGATACCCTATGGCTACACCTTC
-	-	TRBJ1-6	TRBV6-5	CASSFNLGSNNSPLHF	TGTGCCAGCAGTTTCAATTTGGGGAGTAATAATTCACCCCTCCACTTT
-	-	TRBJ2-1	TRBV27	CASSPLFVYNEQFF	TGTGCCAGCAGTCCCCTCTTTGTTTACAATGAGCAGTTCTTC
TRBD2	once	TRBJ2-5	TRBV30	CAWSVQRGVQETQYF	TGTGCCTGGAGTGTTCAGCGGGGGGTCCAGGAGACCCAGTACTTC
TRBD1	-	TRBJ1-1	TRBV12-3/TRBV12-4	CASRQGQELKAFF	TGTGCCAGCAGGCAAGGACAGGAACTGAAAGCTTTCTTT
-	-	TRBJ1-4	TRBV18	CASSLGAANEKLFF	TGTGCCAGCTCATTAGGGGCAGCTAATGAAAAACTGTTTTTT
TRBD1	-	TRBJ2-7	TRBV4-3	CASSPTGLGEQYF	TGCGCCAGCAGCCCGACAGGGTTGGGCGAGCAGTACTTC
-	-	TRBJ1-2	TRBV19	CASTLPGLGGYTF	TGTGCCAGTACCCTTCCAGGGTTAGGAGGCTACACCTTC
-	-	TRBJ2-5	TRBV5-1	CASSLAGQGETQYF	TGCGCCAGCAGCTTGGCCGGCCAGGGGGAGACCCAGTACTTC
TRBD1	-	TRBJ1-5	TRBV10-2	CASRKGTGGNPSNQPQHF	TGCGCCAGCAGAAAAGGGACAGGGGGAAACCCTAGCAATCAGCCCCAGCATTTT
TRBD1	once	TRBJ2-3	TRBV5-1	CASSKGQVYMDTQYF	TGCGCCAGCAGCAAAGGACAGGTCTACATGGATACGCAGTATTTT
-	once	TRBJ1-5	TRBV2	CASKGVPERPQHF	TGTGCCAGCAAGGGAGTTCCAGAGAGGCCCCAGCATTTT
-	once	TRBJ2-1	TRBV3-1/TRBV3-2	CASSQDELLEQFF	TGTGCCAGCAGCCAAGATGAGCTCCTTGAGCAGTTCTTC
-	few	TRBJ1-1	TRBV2	CASSVGQYTEAFF	TGTGCCAGCAGTGTGGGACAATATACTGAAGCTTTCTTT
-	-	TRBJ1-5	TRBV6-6	CASSYQGGNQPQHF	TGTGCCAGCAGTTACCAGGGAGGAAATCAGCCCCAGCATTTT
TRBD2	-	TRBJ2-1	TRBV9	CASSVEIAGGPGEQFF	TGTGCCAGCAGCGTAGAAATAGCGGGGGGGCCGGGTGAGCAGTTCTTC
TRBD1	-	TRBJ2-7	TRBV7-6	CASSLMAGTGIYEQYF	TGTGCCAGCAGCTTAATGGCCGGGACAGGGATTTACGAGCAGTACTTC
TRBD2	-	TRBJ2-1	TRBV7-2	CASSFSGGDNEQFF	TGTGCCAGCAGCTTCAGCGGGGGTGACAATGAGCAGTTCTTC
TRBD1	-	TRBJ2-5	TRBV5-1	CASSDGQGPQETQYF	TGCGCCAGCAGCGATGGACAGGGCCCGCAAGAGACCCAGTACTTC
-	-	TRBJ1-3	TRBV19	CASSLQTTGNTIYF	TGTGCCAGTAGTCTCCAGACTACTGGAAACACCATATATTTT
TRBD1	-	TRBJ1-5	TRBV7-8	CASSLTGDGQPQHF	TGTGCCAGCAGCTTGACAGGGGATGGTCAGCCCCAGCATTTT
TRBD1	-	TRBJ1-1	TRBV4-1	CASRTDRVNTEAFF	TGCGCCAGCAGAACCGACAGGGTGAACACTGAAGCTTTCTTT
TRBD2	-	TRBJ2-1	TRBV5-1	CASGPGLAGGNEQFF	TGCGCCAGCGGGCCGGGACTAGCGGGGGGCAATGAGCAGTTCTTC
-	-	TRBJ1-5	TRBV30	CAWSGGDQPQHF	TGTGCCTGGAGTGGGGGGGATCAGCCCCAGCATTTT
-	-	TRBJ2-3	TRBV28	CASSSTRVDTQYF	TGTGCCAGCAGCTCGACTAGGGTGGATACGCAGTATTTT
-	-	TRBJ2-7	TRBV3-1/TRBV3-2	CASSQVRDSYEQYF	TGTGCCAGCAGCCAAGTACGGGACTCCTACGAGCAGTACTTC
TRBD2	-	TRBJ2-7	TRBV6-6	CASSQGLAGYEQYF	TGTGCCAGCAGTCAGGGACTAGCGGGCTACGAGCAGTACTTC
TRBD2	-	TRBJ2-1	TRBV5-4	CASSGHSGGAYNEQFF	TGTGCCAGCAGCGGGCATAGCGGGGGGGCCTACAATGAGCAGTTCTTC
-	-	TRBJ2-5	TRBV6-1	CASSELSGTQETQYF	TGTGCCAGCAGTGAACTCTCCGGGACTCAAGAGACCCAGTACTTC
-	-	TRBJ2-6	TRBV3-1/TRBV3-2	CASSQVEFSGANVLTF	TGTGCCAGCAGCCAAGTCGAGTTCTCTGGGGCCAACGTCCTGACTTTC
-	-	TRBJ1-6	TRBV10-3	CAISPGLNSPLHF	TGTGCCATCAGTCCGGGACTGAATTCACCCCTCCACTTT
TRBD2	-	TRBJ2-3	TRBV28	CASTTSGGGTDTQYF	TGTGCCAGCACCACTAGCGGGGGAGGCACAGATACGCAGTATTTT
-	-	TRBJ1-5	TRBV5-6	CASSLGLNSNQPQHF	TGTGCCAGCAGCTTGGGACTGAATAGCAATCAGCCCCAGCATTTT
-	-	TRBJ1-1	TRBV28	CASRGPGEAMNTEAFF	TGTGCCAGCAGGGGGCCGGGGGAAGCAATGAACACTGAAGCTTTCTTT
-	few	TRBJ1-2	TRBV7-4	CASSQEGSGGAFYGYTF	TGTGCCAGCAGTCAAGAGGGGTCGGGGGGCGCTTTCTATGGCTACACCTTC
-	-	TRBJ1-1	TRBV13	CASSLNPNTEAFF	TGTGCCAGCAGCCTAAATCCGAACACTGAAGCTTTCTTT
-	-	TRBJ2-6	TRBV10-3	CAISDGSGANVLTF	TGTGCCATCAGTGACGGCTCTGGGGCCAACGTCCTGACTTTC
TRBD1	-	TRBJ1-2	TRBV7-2	CASSLEPGTGENGYTF	TGTGCCAGCAGCTTGGAGCCCGGGACAGGGGAGAATGGCTACACCTTC
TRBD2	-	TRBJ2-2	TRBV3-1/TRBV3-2	CASSQVGLAAGELFF	TGTGCCAGCAGCCAAGTAGGACTAGCGGCCGGGGAGCTGTTTTTT
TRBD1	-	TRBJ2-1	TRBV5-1	CASSTPGQRYNEQFF	TGCGCCAGCAGCACACCGGGACAGCGCTACAATGAGCAGTTCTTC
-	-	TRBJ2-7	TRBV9	CASSVVGSGEQYF	TGTGCCAGCAGCGTAGTGGGGTCGGGGGAGCAGTACTTC
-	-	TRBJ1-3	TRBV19	CASSHQGTGNTIYF	TGTGCCAGTAGCCATCAGGGGACTGGAAACACCATATATTTT
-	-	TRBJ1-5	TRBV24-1	CATRPGEDQPQHF	TGTGCCACCAGACCAGGGGAAGATCAGCCCCAGCATTTT
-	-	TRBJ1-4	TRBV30	CAWSVRGEATNEKLFF	TGTGCCTGGAGTGTACGAGGGGAGGCAACTAATGAAAAACTGTTTTTT
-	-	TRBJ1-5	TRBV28	CASQQGSYSNQPQHF	TGTGCCAGCCAACAGGGCTCCTATAGCAATCAGCCCCAGCATTTT
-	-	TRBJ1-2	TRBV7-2	CASSLVGVGGYTF	TGTGCCAGCAGCTTAGTAGGGGTCGGAGGCTACACCTTC
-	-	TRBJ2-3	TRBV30	CAWSTGEDTQYF	TGTGCCTGGAGTACAGGAGAAGATACGCAGTATTTT
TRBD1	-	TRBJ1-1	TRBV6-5	CASLLGQGTEAFF	TGTGCCAGCCTGCTAGGACAGGGTACTGAAGCTTTCTTT
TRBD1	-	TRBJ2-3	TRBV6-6	CASSDRQGASTDTQYF	TGTGCCAGCAGCGACCGACAGGGGGCTAGCACAGATACGCAGTATTTT